Reported below is one T cell receptor (beta chain). Its antigen is still unknown. No much larger clone exists at a distance of one base, and base qualities are not known. Its CDR3 holds 13 amino acids, cysteine through phenylalanine. The DNA shown is the 39-base CDR3, in frame from base 1. CDR1 and CDR2 were assigned from the germline V gene as SQVTM and ANQGSEA. V loses 2 bases of germline sequence and J loses 2 bases, and the interval between the two ends is 7 bases. The record originates from a study of cytomegalovirus exposure and HLA in healthy donors (dated by TCRdb to about 2017). As for the study more broadly: According to an earlier analysis of several hundred of the donors, roughly 180 million T cells yielded 117 million unique TCR beta sequences and about 300 Gb of sequence data. About 330 gigabases of sequencing data and around 90 million unique TCR sequences made up an early release that covered around 640 HLA-typed donors. Class I and class II HLA loci were covered by the typing at four-digit resolution. All discovery cohort repertoires had been generated on a single sequencing platform. The study aimed to test whether cataloging public T cell receptors could reveal signatures of past pathogen exposure. Of the roughly 420 genotyped donors, 75% to 85% were placed in the genetic ancestry cluster associated with self-reported Caucasian donors. Besides the first cohort of 500 to 700 subjects, a separate validation cohort made up of roughly 120 different subjects was used. Among some 410 genotyped donors of the cohort, an average of about 220,000 unique TCR beta nucleotide sequences was sequenced per donor, of which 15% to 20% were non-productive. Four to six DR-DQ haplotypes were handled as single units for association and clustering, since linkage in the cohort was strong. To study patterns of TCR occurrence, a later analysis re-analyzed previously published TCR beta repertoires from around 700 donors and added high-resolution HLA genotyping. An earlier analysis of 587 of the donors used high-throughput TCR beta sequencing to judge whether each TCR beta V gene segment behaved as functional or pseudogenic. Rather than drawing on any new phenotypic data, the later analysis identified candidate immune exposures from TCR beta sequences and the way those sequences occurred across donors. Donor age, sex, ethnicity and CMV serostatus were compiled alongside the repertoire data. High-throughput TCR immunosequencing, statistical association of individual TCRs with disease status, and machine learning were combined to predict cytomegalovirus infection status. A later genetic analysis took genome-wide SNP genotypes for about 55% of the 666 donors and used that subset as a discovery cohort. Typing coverage varied by locus: about 620-630 donors for A, B, C, DRB1 and DQB1; roughly 560 for DQA1; more than 600 for DPA1; 450 to 480 for DPB1. The T cell repertoires of under 750 subjects were profiled by immunosequencing and related to cytomegalovirus serostatus. Summary of the overall study and its limitations: When HLA alleles, especially DR and DQ, strongly co-occurred, attributing TCR associations to individual alleles was difficult. Because counts were too low, fewer than 20 rarely observed V segments, including chromosome 9 orphons, were excluded from the earlier analysis of about 500 of the donors. The study gave a list of some 150 TCR beta chains associated with cytomegalovirus. CMV serostatus was the only immune exposure information available for the cohort. According to a later analysis, parvovirus B19, influenza, CMV and Epstein-Barr virus appeared linked to several top co-occurrence clusters. A later analysis found that TCR association rates varied across HLA loci, with DRB1 alleles showing the most associated TCRs and HLA-C alleles the fewest. A further reported finding was that TCR beta sequences accurately predicted the HLA-A and HLA-B alleles for most subjects in the first cohort. Because the 87-base-pair reads could not distinguish some IMGT-functional V segments, including TRBV6-2 and TRBV6-3, those segments were excluded. Compared with equally common non-associated chains, HLA-associated TCR beta chains in a later analysis were more clonally expanded and had lower generation probabilities. Correlated functional status among segregating V segments might reflect linkage disequilibrium, but an unknown experimental factor could not be ruled out. V-gene and J-gene trimming of TCR beta chains was associated with a missense DCLRE1C variant in a later genetic analysis, and the association was replicated in an independent cohort. Because some donors lacked HLA typing at each locus, the association tests relied only on the typed subset. In an earlier analysis of roughly 560 of the donors, most TCR beta V segments were observed in productive rearrangements about 90% or about 30% of the time, broadly matching IMGT annotations. Only TCR beta chains were sequenced in this cohort, and the absence of alpha or paired-chain data limited detectable features. While some public TCRs were present in many individuals, most TCR sequences turned up only very rarely across donors. The classifier was reported to diagnose cytomegalovirus status with high specificity and sensitivity in both the original cohort and the validation cohort. In a later analysis, 15,000 to 20,000 TCR beta sequences were associated with specific HLA alleles at a false discovery rate of 0.05. In a later genetic analysis, fewer N-insertions in productive TCRs were reported among donors in an Asian-associated ancestry cluster than the approximately 710-donor mean. A group of highly shared sequence variants was considered likely to be a technical artifact of the sequencing pipeline. Roughly uniform sequencing depth across donors was assumed in presence/absence analyses, although this assumption may not hold. According to the authors, the approach could potentially be generalized to other disease states and immunological phenotypes. In a later analysis, most CMV-associated TCR beta chains were found to appear HLA-restricted, with HLA associations seemingly driven largely by CMV exposure. A few of the identified cytomegalovirus-associated TCR beta chains were confirmed in vitro to be specific for cytomegalovirus antigens.

The cohort consisted of hundreds of healthy bone marrow donors. Cohort members were all nominally healthy when sampled, although unrecorded immune exposures were likely present. The donor was CMV seropositive and was included in the group of almost 300 seropositive cohort members. A peripheral blood sample was collected from each donor, and TCR beta sequencing was performed on peripheral blood mononuclear cells. Genomic DNA was extracted from the blood cell samples with the Qiagen DNeasy Blood Extraction Kit. The library was obtained by the immunoSEQ multiplex PCR assay. The multiplex PCR relied on a mix of 60 forward primers for TCR Vbeta segments and 13 reverse primers for TCR Jbeta segments. Amplification of the CDR3 region of rearranged TCR beta genes was performed with a multiplex PCR assay on genomic DNA. The amplified TCR beta libraries were sequenced on the Illumina HiSeq System as 87-base-pair reads. The authors' pipeline ran thus. Across the 700 or so repertoires, a later analysis counted tens of millions of unique TCR beta chains, approximately 12 million of which were shared by at least two donors. To remove PCR and sequencing errors, raw reads were error-corrected and collapsed into unique sequences using a nearest-neighbor algorithm that merged closely related sequences. V, D and J gene segments were assigned by aligning CDR3 sequences to IMGT reference sequences. Each retained sequence needed at least a six-nucleotide match to both a V gene segment and a J gene segment. Rearrangements were called productive when the CDR3 lacked stop codons and stayed in frame with V and J; all others were non-productive. Following IMGT convention, CDR3 was defined as the stretch from the second conserved V-encoded cysteine to the conserved J-encoded phenylalanine. The earlier analysis of some 550 of the donors excluded any sequence lacking an unambiguous match to a single V gene segment. An earlier analysis of 587 of the donors classified V segments as functional when productive rearrangements were above 56.7% and as segregating when the standard deviation between donors was above 5%. To diagnose cytomegalovirus status from the catalog of TCR beta chain sequences, a statistical classification framework was built. In a later analysis, V and J genes were assigned by comparing TCR nucleotide sequences against IMGT/GENE-DB human TR gene sequences. A later analysis assigned CDR3 sequences and most-parsimonious VDJ recombination scenarios with the TCRdist pipeline. In a later analysis, each TCR beta chain was defined by its CDR3 amino acid sequence together with its V-gene family, and reads without a unique V-gene family were excluded. In a later analysis, a few hundred highly shared, low-generation-probability nucleotide sequences were removed to address suspected cross-contamination and a sequencing artifact. A later analysis calculated a clonal expansion index for each public chain from normalized within-repertoire ranks of inferred template counts. A later analysis computed generation probabilities with a VDJ recombination model fitted to out-of-frame rearrangements, and checked the results against IGoR. In a later analysis, hypergeometric tests were used to score TCR-TCR, TCR-HLA and TCR-CMV co-occurrence, with a repertoire-size bias correction applied to TCR pairs. In a later analysis, false discovery rates were estimated by permuting HLA or CMV assignments 20 times. In a later analysis, co-occurring TCRs were grouped using DBSCAN, with TCRdist sequence similarity added in when clustering inside HLA-allele-positive subsets. Repertoires with fewer than 30,000 or more than 120,000 public chains, plus five repertoires with anomalous nucleotide sharing, were excluded from co-occurrence clustering. The table comes from immuneACCESS by way of TCRdb, which keeps in-frame sequences with V and J called. Part of the clones is missing from these tables; in studies checked, under half for an unresolved V gene and the rest for unknown reasons. That table gives V, J and clone size, and the DNA gave D and trimming. The table for this sample lists 90,000 to 120,000 clones; 74% of them were counted only once. The ten largest make up less than 3.5% of the sample.

In this chain, TRBV29-1 is recombined with TRBJ1-3, with TRBD1 as a weak D call on 6 bases. The sequence derives from a man over 45 in good health and CMV-seropositive. Sequencing was carried out using PBMCs. The DNA sequence is TGCAGCGTTGAACGACAGGCTGGAAACACCATATATTTT. It specifies CSVERQAGNTIYF.